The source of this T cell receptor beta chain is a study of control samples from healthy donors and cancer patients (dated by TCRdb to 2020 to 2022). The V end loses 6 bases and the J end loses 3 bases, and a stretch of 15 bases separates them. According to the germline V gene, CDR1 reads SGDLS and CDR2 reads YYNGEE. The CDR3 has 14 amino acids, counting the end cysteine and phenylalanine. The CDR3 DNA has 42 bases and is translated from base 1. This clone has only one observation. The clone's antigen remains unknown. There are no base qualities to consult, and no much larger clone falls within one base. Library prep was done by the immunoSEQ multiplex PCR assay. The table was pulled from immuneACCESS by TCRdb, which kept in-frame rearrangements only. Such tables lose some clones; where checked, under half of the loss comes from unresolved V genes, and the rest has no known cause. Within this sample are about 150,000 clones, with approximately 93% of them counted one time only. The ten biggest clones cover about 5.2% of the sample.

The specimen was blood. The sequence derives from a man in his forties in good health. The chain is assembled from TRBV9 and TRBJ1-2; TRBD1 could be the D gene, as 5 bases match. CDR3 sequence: CASTHDGGDYGYTF. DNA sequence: TGTGCCAGCACCCACGATGGGGGTGACTATGGCTACACCTTC.